Each of the 18 T cell receptor beta chains below was sequenced from the same sample in a study of naive and memory T cell subsets. An equimolar mix of two oligonucleotides served as the beta constant-region primer for TRBC1 and TRBC2. Ligated cDNA was amplified by four rounds of PCR with nested alpha and beta constant-region primers and SP2. TCRdb passed the UMI-ligation and nested PCR reads through MiXCR, listing each CDR3 protein once. The sample carries some 110,000 distinct CDR3 sequences, roughly 15% recorded once. Antigens for these TCRs are unknown. Study-wide findings and caveats: Naive repertoires, especially CD8, held a few larger clonotypes, possibly memory cells re-expressing CD45RA.

The sample consisted of naive CD8+ T cells from blood. These receptors were taken from a human donor in good health.

The rearrangement links TRBV30 to TRBJ2-3; 8 bases match TRBD2. Germline V gene data show CDR1 as GTSNPN and CDR2 as SVGIG (reference sequence). The junction had 4 bases not matched to a gene; V was cut back by 3 bases and J by 2 bases. This CDR3 spans 14 amino acids. The CDR3 region has the DNA TGTGCCTGGAGATTAGCGGGGTACACAGATACGCAGTATTTT. Its translation is CAWRLAGYTDTQYF.

V is TRBV9 and J is TRBJ1-4; TRBD1 agrees at 7 bases. Unmatched junction bases numbered 2, after V lost 0 bases and J lost 9 bases. The CDR3 runs to 13 residues. CDR1 is SGDLS, CDR2 YYNGEE, per germline. The CDR3 reads CASSVGQGKKLFF. In nucleotides, the CDR3 is TGTGCCAGCAGCGTAGGACAGGGAAAAAAACTGTTTTTT. The whole variable domain, remainder taken from reference TRBV9 and TRBJ1-4, is DSGVTQTPKHLITATGQRVTLRCSPRSGDLSVYWYQQSLDQGLQFLIQYYNGEERAKGNILERFSAQQFPDLHSELNLSSLELGDSALYFCASSVGQGKKLFFGSGTQLSVL.

This clonotype was observed a handful of times. A read error may account for a junction end that differs from germline. This chain links TRBV7-7 with TRBJ1-1; D might be TRBD1 (5 bases). This CDR3 is 13 amino acids long. Per germline, CDR1 SSHAT and CDR2 FNYEAQ (reference sequence). The CDR3 sequence is CASSFNLGAEAFF. The CDR3 coding sequence is TGTGCTAGCAGCTTCAACCTGGGGGCTGAAGCTTTCTTT.

This chain joins TRBV30 and TRBJ2-7; D might be TRBD2 (5 bases). The CDR3 runs 14 residues. From germline, CDR1 is GTSNPN and CDR2 SVGIG (reference sequence). V was trimmed by 0 bases and J by 3 bases, leaving 12 bases between them. CDR3 loop: CAWSVVQRVYEQYF. The DNA of the CDR3 is TGTGCCTGGAGTGTAGTGCAGAGGGTCTACGAGCAGTACTTC.

CDR3 protein: CASSQVDGPQETQYF. Here the CDR3 DNA reads TGCGCCAGCAGCCAAGTCGACGGGCCTCAAGAGACCCAGTACTTC. This rearrangement joins TRBV4-3 to TRBJ2-5, with unresolved D. V lost 1 base and J 2 bases, leaving 11 bases between the germline ends. The germline CDR1 and CDR2 sequences are LGHNA and YSLEER. This CDR3 has 15 amino acids.

This sequence joins TRBV29-1 and TRBJ1-1; 9 positions agree with TRBD1. V gave up 4 bases and J gave up 10 bases; unmatched junction bases: 16. Germline V gives CDR1 SQVTM, CDR2 ANQGSEA. The CDR3 contains 15 residues. The CDR3 nucleotides read TGCAGCGTTGTATCGGGACAGGGCCTATCTGTTCGAGCTTTCTTT. This encodes CSVVSGQGLSVRAFF.

The V and J genes are TRBV4-1 and TRBJ2-3, with D possibly TRBD2 on 6 matching bases. Germline V gene sequence: CDR1 MGHRA, CDR2 YSYEKL. The CDR3 totals 17 residues. V lost 1 base, J lost 2 bases, and 16 bases lay in between. CDR3 residues: CASSQAGSLAPTDTQYF. CDR3 in DNA: TGCGCCAGCAGCCAAGCAGGTAGCCTAGCGCCCACAGATACGCAGTATTTT.

The chain joins TRBV7-8 to TRBJ1-2; TRBD1 matches at 8 bases. V lost 10 bases, J lost 5 bases, and 9 bases stayed unmatched. Germline lookup yields CDR1 SGHVS and CDR2 FQNEAQ. CDR3 size: 13 residues. CDR3 sequence (DNA): TGTGCCACCCTGGGCGGACAGGGATATGGCTACACCTTC. Translating it yields CATLGGQGYGYTF.

J is TRBJ2-1 and V is TRBV24-1; TRBD2 matches 12 bases. The CDR3 has 16 amino acids. Germline V gene lookup returns CDR1 KGHDR and CDR2 SFDVKD. V was clipped by 1 base and J by 6 bases; unmatched bases: 3. CDR3 DNA: TGTGCCACCAGTGATTTACTAGCGGGAGGACCCAATGAGCAGTTCTTC. It specifies CATSDLLAGGPNEQFF.

This clonotype was found a few times. The V and J genes are TRBV24-1 and TRBJ2-2, with a possible D match to TRBD2 (7 bases). The CDR3 runs 14 residues. Germline CDR1 KGHDR, CDR2 SFDVKD. The V end lost 7 bases, the J end lost 3 bases, and 11 bases lay between the germline ends. For the CDR3, the DNA is TGTGCCACCAGGGGGGGGGCAGACACCGGGGAGCTGTTTTTT. It codes for CATRGGADTGELFF.

In its sample, this clonotype was seen a few times. The chain has TRBV7-9 and TRBJ2-1, with TRBD2 identical over 7 bases. Germline CDR1 reads SEHNR; CDR2 reads FQNEAQ (reference sequence). This CDR3 is 15 amino acids long. The junction had 9 bases not matched to a gene; V was cut back by 5 bases and J by 5 bases. CDR3 bases: TGTGCCAGCAGCGCCTCTGGGGCGGGAGACAATGAGCAGTTCTTC. Protein product: CASSASGAGDNEQFF.

This clonotype appeared many times. This chain uses TRBV12-3 or TRBV12-4 with TRBJ2-7, with D maybe TRBD1 (5 bases). V was pared by 7 bases and J by 3 bases, with 10 bases between. CDR3 length: 12 amino acids. CDR3 DNA sequence: TGTGCCAGCACCTCCAGGGTCTACGAGCAGTACTTC. Amino acids: CASTSRVYEQYF.

Details on this clonotype: One junction end does not reproduce the germline sequence, and a read error may be involved. This chain uses TRBV19 with TRBJ2-7; 9 bases map to TRBD2. The CDR3 is 16 amino acids. Germline V gene sequence: CDR1 LNHDA, CDR2 SQIVND (reference sequence). The CDR3 loop is CASSMSGGSGAYEQCF. The CDR3 region has the DNA TGTGCCAGTAGTATGAGCGGGGGGTCCGGGGCCTACGAGCAGTGCTTC.

In its sample, this clonotype was seen many times. The V gene is TRBV29-1, the J gene TRBJ1-1; tentatively, D is TRBD1 (5 bases). The V end was cut by 4 bases, the J end by 5 bases, with 11 bases between. Germline V lookup: CDR1 SQVTM, CDR2 ANQGSEA. The CDR3 has 12 residues. DNA of the CDR3: TGCAGCGTTGGTCGGGGGGGGACTGAAGCTTTCTTT. Amino acid sequence: CSVGRGGTEAFF.

Only a few counts were recorded for this clonotype. The V gene is TRBV4-3, the J gene TRBJ2-1; 7 bases map to TRBD2. Germline V gene data show CDR1 as LGHNA and CDR2 as YSLEER. Trimming took 0 bases from V and 7 from J; bases not matched to a gene: 3. The CDR3 totals 14 residues. The CDR3 loop reads CASSQEGGGNEQFF. In DNA, the CDR3 is TGCGCCAGCAGCCAAGAGGGGGGGGGGAATGAGCAGTTCTTC.

This clonotype was seen more than once but under ten times. J is TRBJ1-2 and V is TRBV9, with 7 positions matching TRBD1. V trimming: 0 bases; J trimming: 4 bases; junction bases outside the gene matches: 0. The CDR3 extends over 13 amino acids. In germline, CDR1 is SGDLS, CDR2 YYNGEE. The CDR3, as DNA: TGTGCCAGCAGCGTAGAGGGGGCCTATGGCTACACCTTC. Translation: CASSVEGAYGYTF.

The table lists this clonotype with many counts. The chain combines TRBV30 with TRBJ1-1; D gene uncertain. V was cut by 6 bases and J by 3 bases, with 8 bases left in between. There are 11 residues in the CDR3. The V gene's germline CDR1 is GTSNPN and CDR2 SVGIG (reference sequence). The CDR3: CACCGHTEAFF. CDR3 sequence (DNA): TGTGCCTGTTGCGGGCACACTGAAGCTTTCTTT.

The CDR3 DNA follows: TGTGCCAGCAGCCTTGGGACAGCATCTAATGAAAAACTGTTTTTT. Its translation: CASSLGTASNEKLFF. The rearrangement uses TRBV14 and TRBJ1-4, with TRBD1 matching over 7 bases. V dropped 4 bases and J dropped 3; count of bases not matched to a gene: 5. Germline CDR1 is SGHDN and CDR2 is FVKESK. The CDR3 loop spans 15 amino acids.